The 32 T cell receptor beta chains in this list originate from one sample, sequenced in a study of CD8 T cells in Susac syndrome. Random hexamers were used to reverse transcribe the RNA input (about 0.45 to 1 ug). TCRdb reprocessed the immunoSEQ multiplex PCR reads with MiXCR, giving one entry per CDR3 protein. Of about 76,000 distinct CDR3 sequences in the sample, approximately 94% were seen once. Material for sequencing was CD8+ T cells from PBMCs. The receptors originated from a human donor with Susac syndrome.

This clonotype was recorded a few times. The CDR3 nucleotides read TGTGCCAGCAGTCCAGGCGGGTACCAAGAGACCCAGTACTTC. As protein: CASSPGGYQETQYF. This sequence joins TRBV27 and TRBJ2-5, with D perhaps TRBD2 (5 bases). The CDR3 totals 14 residues. Germline V gene sequence: CDR1 MNHEY, CDR2 SMNVEV (reference sequence). V was cut by 5 bases and J by 0 bases, with 10 bases left in between.

V gene TRBV20-1 combines with J gene TRBJ2-1; 8 positions match TRBD2. CDR1 is DFQATT and CDR2 is SNEGSKA in the germline V gene (reference sequence). The CDR3 has 16 amino acids. The ends lost 0 bases at V and 6 bases at J; junction bases unmatched: 10. CDR3 protein: CSARDGRLAFSNEQFF. The DNA for the CDR3 is TGCAGTGCTAGAGATGGGCGACTAGCGTTTTCCAATGAGCAGTTCTTC.

The chain joins TRBV19 to TRBJ2-3, with D unclear. CDR3 length: 16 residues. Germline loops: CDR1 LNHDA, CDR2 SQIVND (reference sequence). V was cut by 5 bases and J by 0 bases, with 15 bases left in between. The CDR3, as DNA: TGTGCCAGTAGTGAAGTACATATTGCTAGCACAGATACGCAGTATTTT. It is translated as CASSEVHIASTDTQYF.

The CDR3 bases are TGCAGTGCTAGAGATCCTAACTCCTATAATTCACCCCTCCACTTT. Residues: CSARDPNSYNSPLHF. V usage is TRBV20-1 and J usage is TRBJ1-6; D not resolved. CDR1 is DFQATT and CDR2 is SNEGSKA in the germline V gene (reference sequence). This CDR3 is built from 15 residues. The ends were cut back, 0 bases at V and 0 bases at J, with 6 bases in the middle.

The chain is built from TRBV10-2 and TRBJ2-4; 12 nucleotides line up with TRBD2. The V gene end was trimmed by 4 bases and the J gene end by 9 bases; junction bases not matched to a gene: 16. The length of the CDR3 is 18 residues. CDR1 is WSHSY, CDR2 SAAADI, per germline. The CDR3 loop is CASSGALRTSGVPSIQYF. Here the CDR3 DNA reads TGCGCCAGCAGTGGGGCATTGAGGACTAGCGGGGTCCCCTCCATTCAGTACTTC.

This chain joins TRBV11-2 and TRBJ1-1; possible D gene TRBD1, 6 bases. Trimming took off 3 bases at V and 0 bases at J, with 20 bases between the two ends. The CDR3 runs 18 residues. Germline values: CDR1 SGHAT, CDR2 FQNNGV. The CDR3 loop is CASSLGYRARGMNTEAFF. The CDR3 DNA reads TGTGCCAGCAGCTTGGGGTACAGGGCTCGGGGCATGAACACTGAAGCTTTCTTT.

The chain uses TRBV18 and TRBJ2-5; D remains ambiguous. Germline V CDR1 and CDR2: KGHSH, LQKENI. Between the trimmed V and J ends, which lost 6 bases and 4 bases, there was a span of 15 bases. The CDR3 covers 14 residues. CDR3 amino acids: CASSPDLLGETQYF. Written as DNA, the CDR3 is TGTGCCAGCTCCCCAGACCTTTTGGGAGAGACCCAGTACTTC.

Here the CDR3 reads CASSPRGDEQFF. The CDR3 nucleotides read TGTGCCAGCAGCCCCAGGGGCGATGAGCAGTTCTTC. This chain joins TRBV6-6 and TRBJ2-1; TRBD1 is a possible D gene (6 bases). Trimming left V 6 bases short and J 8 bases short, with 11 bases between. The length of the CDR3 is 12 residues. CDR1 is MNHNY and CDR2 is SVGAGI in the germline V gene (reference sequence).

V gene TRBV3-1 combines with J gene TRBJ2-5; D remains ambiguous. The CDR3 consists of 13 residues. Germline CDR1 LGHDT, CDR2 YNNKEL (reference sequence). V lost 0 bases to trimming and J lost 5 bases, with 7 bases between them. CDR3 sequence reads: CASSQEPDETQYF. The CDR3 bases are TGTGCCAGCAGCCAAGAGCCCGATGAGACCCAGTACTTC.

CDR3 in amino acids: CATSRDPRGTEAFF. The CDR3 DNA reads TGTGCCACCAGCAGAGATCCGCGGGGGACTGAAGCTTTCTTT. The chain employs TRBV15 and TRBJ1-1, with a possible D match to TRBD1 (5 bases). This CDR3 has 14 amino acids. Germline assignment: CDR1 LNHNV and CDR2 YYDKDF (reference sequence). Trimming took off 0 bases at V and 5 bases at J, with 10 bases between the two ends.

This sequence joins TRBV3-1 and TRBJ2-7; a possible D gene is TRBD1 (6 bases). V shed 1 base and J shed 2 bases, with 9 bases lying between them. CDR3 length: 14 residues. Germline V gene sequence: CDR1 LGHDT, CDR2 YNNKEL (reference sequence). The CDR3 DNA sequence: TGTGCCAGCAGCCAAGCGTGGACAGCCTACGAGCAGTACTTC. Translating gives CASSQAWTAYEQYF.

The chain carries TRBV19 and TRBJ1-1; 8 bases are a match to TRBD1. Germline V gene data show CDR1 as LNHDA and CDR2 as SQIVND (reference sequence). V was clipped by 8 bases and J by 1 base; unmatched bases: 9. The CDR3 has 15 residues. CDR3 sequence: CASEKGQGPNTEAFF. The CDR3 nucleotides are TGTGCCAGTGAAAAAGGACAGGGCCCGAACACTGAAGCTTTCTTT.

The chain employs TRBV10-3 and TRBJ2-5; D remains unclear. Germline values: CDR1 ENHRY, CDR2 SYGVKD. The CDR3 has 14 amino acids. V was cut by 0 bases and J by 4 bases, with 9 bases left in between. The CDR3 DNA follows: TGTGCCATCAGTGAGTCGAGAACTGGAGAGACCCAGTACTTC. Protein product: CAISESRTGETQYF.

The J gene is TRBJ2-1, the V gene TRBV19; weak D call: TRBD2 (5 bases). The CDR3 contains 14 residues. V shed 5 bases and J shed 2 bases, with 10 bases lying between them. Germline CDR1 and CDR2: LNHDA and SQIVND (reference sequence). The CDR3 DNA follows: TGTGCCAGTAGTGCCGACTACGCCTACAATGAGCAGTTCTTC. Its protein product is CASSADYAYNEQFF. Supplemented by reference TRBV19 and TRBJ2-1, the full variable domain reads DGGITQSPKYLFRKEGQNVTLSCEQNLNHDAMYWYRQDPGQGLRLIYYSQIVNDFQKGDIAEGYSVSREKKESFPLTVTSAQKNPTAFYLCASSADYAYNEQFFGPGTRLTVL.

V and J are TRBV19 and TRBJ2-5; the D gene could be TRBD1 or TRBD2 (5 bases each). V was pared by 8 bases and J by 2 bases, with 9 bases between. The CDR3 sequence is 12 residues long. Germline V gene lookup returns CDR1 LNHDA and CDR2 SQIVND (reference sequence). CDR3 residues: CASGDQQETQYF. CDR3 in DNA: TGTGCCAGTGGGGACCAACAAGAGACCCAGTACTTC.

The J gene is TRBJ1-1, the V gene TRBV6-5; the D is unclear. The CDR3 is 13 amino acids. Trimming pared 0 bases from V and 1 base from J, leaving 3 bases between. The germline V gene has CDR1 MNHEY and CDR2 SVGAGI. The CDR3 DNA is TGTGCCAGCAGTTACTCGGAGAACACTGAAGCTTTCTTT. Translated: CASSYSENTEAFF.

The rearrangement uses TRBV19 and TRBJ2-1, with 7 bases identical to TRBD1. The CDR3 contains 16 residues. Per germline, CDR1 LNHDA and CDR2 SQIVND (reference sequence). With V trimmed by 0 bases and J by 6 bases, 8 bases remained unmatched. The CDR3 sequence: CASSIDVGGAVNEQFF. The CDR3 region has the DNA TGTGCCAGTAGTATAGACGTAGGGGGCGCGGTCAATGAGCAGTTCTTC.

There are a few counts of this clonotype. V usage is TRBV20-1 and J usage is TRBJ2-7; D may be TRBD1 or TRBD2 (5 bases each). V lost 1 base to trimming and J lost 3 bases, with 19 bases between them. The V gene's germline CDR1 is DFQATT and CDR2 SNEGSKA (reference sequence). The CDR3 is 16 amino acids. The CDR3 nucleotides read TGCAGTGCTAGAGGGGTCCCCCGGCAGGGAGTCTACGAGCAGTACTTC. It encodes CSARGVPRQGVYEQYF.

The chain carries TRBV20-1 and TRBJ2-1; 8 bases match TRBD2. The CDR3 consists of 14 residues. Trimming took 3 bases from V and 3 from J; bases not matched to a gene: 4. CDR1 is DFQATT and CDR2 is SNEGSKA in the germline V gene (reference sequence). The CDR3 protein is CSARGAGGYNEQFF. CDR3 coding DNA: TGCAGTGCTAGGGGGGCGGGAGGCTACAATGAGCAGTTCTTC.

The chain links TRBV2 to TRBJ2-1; 11 nucleotides align to TRBD2. The V segment lost 7 bases and the J segment 4 bases; nucleotides outside the gene matches: 6. The germline gives CDR1 SNHLY, CDR2 FYNNEI. CDR3 size: 15 residues. The CDR3 DNA sequence: TGTGCCAGCAACTCTGGGACTAGCGGTTACAATGAGCAGTTCTTC. This encodes CASNSGTSGYNEQFF.

This chain connects TRBV4-3 to TRBJ2-1, with TRBD2 matching 9 bases. CDR3 length: 16 residues. Germline values: CDR1 LGHNA, CDR2 YSLEER. V shed 0 bases, J shed 4 bases, and the junction held 4 bases outside the gene matches. DNA for the CDR3: TGCGCCAGCAGCCAAGATAGGAGCGGGAGGTACAATGAGCAGTTCTTC. It is translated as CASSQDRSGRYNEQFF.

The chain uses TRBV14 and TRBJ2-7; perhaps TRBD2 as D (6 bases). The germline V and J ends were trimmed by 2 bases and 2 bases, with 13 bases remaining between them. The CDR3 extends over 15 amino acids. Germline-derived CDR1 and CDR2 are SGHDN and FVKESK. This CDR3 reads CASSQYVGRTYEQYF. The CDR3, as DNA: TGTGCCAGCAGCCAATATGTCGGGAGAACCTACGAGCAGTACTTC.

This clonotype was observed once. V usage is TRBV20-1 and J usage is TRBJ2-5; 9 nucleotides align to TRBD2. The V gene's germline CDR1 is DFQATT and CDR2 SNEGSKA (reference sequence). Trimming removed 1 base from V and 4 bases from J; junction bases left unmatched: 10. CDR3 size: 16 residues. In DNA form, the CDR3 reads TGCAGTGCTAGAGCGGTGGCTAGCGGGATAGGAGAGACCCAGTACTTC. Translated: CSARAVASGIGETQYF.

The gene calls are TRBV2 and TRBJ2-1; 7 bases fit TRBD1. V dropped 5 bases and J dropped 5; count of bases not matched to a gene: 6. CDR1 SNHLY and CDR2 FYNNEI come from the germline V gene. CDR3 length: 14 amino acids. The CDR3: CASSYRGGNNEQFF. CDR3 bases: TGTGCCAGCAGTTACAGGGGTGGGAACAATGAGCAGTTCTTC.

The rearrangement joins TRBV12-3 or TRBV12-4 to TRBJ2-7, with no clear D. The CDR3 has 12 residues. Trimming took off 6 bases at V and 3 bases at J, with 9 bases between the two ends. The CDR3 loop reads CASSIVDYEQYF. The DNA of the CDR3 is TGTGCCAGCAGCATAGTAGACTACGAGCAGTACTTC.

The CDR3 here is CASITTGPLSYEQYF. The CDR3 bases are TGTGCCAGCATTACGACAGGGCCACTCTCCTACGAGCAGTACTTC. The rearrangement uses TRBV6-6 and TRBJ2-7, with TRBD1 matching 7 bases. Germline V gives CDR1 MNHNY, CDR2 SVGAGI (reference sequence). CDR3 length: 15 amino acids. V gave up 7 bases and J gave up 0 bases; unmatched junction bases: 9.

CDR3 bases: TGTGCCAGCAGTGAATTGTCAGTACGTCAGCCCCAGCATTTT. This sequence encodes CASSELSVRQPQHF. The chain is built from TRBV6-1 and TRBJ1-5; D is undetermined. V lost 2 bases and J 6 bases, leaving 11 bases between the germline ends. Germline CDR1 and CDR2: MNHNS and SASEGT. The CDR3 is 14 residues long.

CDR3 in amino acids: CSVRQGLSYEQYF. The CDR3 DNA reads as TGCAGCGTCCGACAGGGGCTTTCCTACGAGCAGTACTTC. This chain uses TRBV29-1 with TRBJ2-7; 8 bases fit TRBD1. The CDR3 is 13 residues long. CDR1 is SQVTM and CDR2 is ANQGSEA in the germline V gene. V shed 6 bases, J shed 1 base, and the junction held 5 bases outside the gene matches.

The V call is TRBV7-2, the J call TRBJ1-5, with a possible D match to TRBD1 (5 bases). Trimming took 1 base from V and 2 from J, leaving 9 bases between them. CDR3 size: 15 residues. In germline, CDR1 is SGHTA, CDR2 FQGNSA. The CDR3 bases are TGTGCCAGCAGCTTAGGATGGGGGGGCAATCAGCCCCAGCATTTT. It encodes CASSLGWGGNQPQHF.

The chain carries TRBV5-1 and TRBJ2-6; D perhaps matches TRBD1 (5 bases). V dropped 3 bases and J dropped 3 bases, with 13 bases sitting between them. The CDR3 is 16 residues long. Germline V lookup: CDR1 SGHRS, CDR2 YFSETQ. CDR3 sequence: CASSSTGDFGANVLTF. The CDR3 coding sequence is TGCGCCAGCAGCTCAACAGGAGACTTTGGGGCCAACGTCCTGACTTTC.

The rearrangement uses TRBV27 and TRBJ2-2; D might be TRBD1 (6 bases). The germline CDR1 and CDR2 sequences are MNHEY and SMNVEV (reference sequence). CDR3 size: 15 residues. The V and J ends lost 3 bases and 5 bases respectively, with 13 bases between them. The CDR3 DNA is TGTGCCAGCAGTTTTTACTATACAGGGACCGGGGAGCTGTTTTTT. Residues: CASSFYYTGTGELFF.

V usage is TRBV5-6 and J usage is TRBJ2-1; 10 nucleotides align to TRBD2. Trimming removed 6 bases from V and 3 bases from J; junction bases left unmatched: 6. The CDR3 consists of 15 residues. Germline V gene data show CDR1 as SGHDT and CDR2 as YYEEEE. The CDR3 coding sequence is TGTGCCAGCACATCTGGGACTAGCGACTACAATGAGCAGTTCTTC. Translated: CASTSGTSDYNEQFF. Drawing the rest from reference TRBV5-6 and TRBJ2-1, the complete variable domain is DAGVTQSPTHLIKTRGQQVTLRCSPKSGHDTVSWYQQALGQGPQFIFQYYEEEERQRGNFPDRFSGHQFPNYSSELNVNALLLGDSALYLCASTSGTSDYNEQFFGPGTRLTVL.